This T cell receptor (beta chain) was captured by sequencing in a study of T-cell memory formation after mild COVID-19 (dated by TCRdb to the early 2020s). About the study as a whole: TCR sequence clusters from the two donors were largely donor specific. In a couple of donors, T-cell clones that expanded and contracted after mild COVID-19 were followed by sequencing TCRalpha and TCRbeta repertoires longitudinally. The cohort comprised two young, previously healthy adult volunteers, one female and one male.

Trimming takes 3 bases off V and 4 bases off J; junction bases not matched to a gene: 7. The CDR3 numbers 15 residues from cysteine through phenylalanine. The CDR3 DNA has 45 bases and is translated from base 1. The germline V gene (reference sequence) yields DFQATT for CDR1 and SNEGSKA for CDR2. General study outcomes and caveats: Contracting CD4+ clones appeared mostly in the CM and EM memory subsets, whereas CD8+ clones were enriched in EMRA. Some responding clones were detected in pre-infection memory, suggesting pre-existing cross-reactive memory T cells joined the SARS-CoV-2 response. The study included only a couple of mild cases, and larger cohorts that include severe cases with pre-infection samples were judged to be necessary. Clones contracting from day 15 to 85 had balanced CD4/CD8 phenotypes, while a second wave expanding from day 15 to 37 was biased towards CD4+. The second-wave clones that peaked on day 37 were not confirmed to be SARS-CoV-2 specific.

Ficoll-Paque density gradient centrifugation was used to isolate PBMCs. For this clonotype: Its antigen is not yet known. The input lacks base qualities; no much larger clone sits a single base away.

The run used an Illumina NovaSeq 6000. TCRalpha and TCRbeta cDNA libraries were built by 5'RACE with constant-segment primers, adding sample barcodes and unique molecular identifiers. RNA was extracted from every sample with Trizol reagent. The libraries were amplified in two PCR steps, and the second step added a second sample barcode and Illumina TruSeq adapters. Libraries were sequenced on an Illumina NovaSeq with 2 x 150 bp paired-end reads. In the original analysis: Demultiplexing of reads and collapsing into UMI-guided consensus sequences were performed with migec v1.2.7. With mixcr v2.1.11, UMI consensuses were aligned to TRA and TRB V and J templates and assembled into clonotypes. Clonotypes were classified as expanded or contracted when called significant by both edgeR and NoisET, with noise models trained on biological replicates. edgeR calls used a false discovery rate-adjusted p below 0.01 and a log2 fold-change threshold of 1. As an exploratory analysis of dynamics, PCA with hierarchical clustering was applied to max-normalized trajectories of the 1000 most abundant clonotypes. The CD4 or CD8 phenotype of responding clones was assigned using the separately sequenced CD4+ and CD8+ repertoires. The public reads were reanalyzed by TCRdb: fastp trimming at Q25, MiXCR alignment, in-frame beta chains only. Rows are combined by CDR3 protein, so each entry shows the most common genes and DNA. The V and J calls were determined by TCRdb, not by the authors. This sample gives 160,000 or so distinct CDR3 sequences in total; around 30% of them show up just once. Around 12% of the sample is in the top ten clones.

This TCR was sampled from an adult woman who had mild COVID-19 (a few samples of this study predate the infection). The sample titles of this study are shuffled in the database, so cell type and time point are left out; the donor was told from shared clones. This chain is built from TRBV20-1 and TRBJ2-7; the central 12 bases match TRBD2. Sequences were obtained from PBMCs or a T cell subset sorted from them (not recorded which). CDR3 protein: CSASVPSGRVYEQYF. In nucleotides, the sequence is TGCAGTGCTAGCGTCCCTAGCGGGAGGGTTTACGAGCAGTACTTC.